Each of the 26 T cell receptor beta chains below was sequenced from the same sample in a study of shared clonotypes between healthy human individuals (dated by TCRdb to 2019 to 2021). Libraries were prepared through the immunoSEQ multiplex PCR assay. TCRdb took over this immuneACCESS table, retaining in-frame rearrangements with V and J assigned. Such tables are incomplete; in checked studies, under half of the missing clones stem from an unresolved V gene, and the remainder is unexplained. This sample lists over a million clones; more than 75% were detected once. The ten largest clones capture 0.5% to 0.65% of the sample. Sequencing was performed on memory CD4+ T cells from PBMCs. Read against the paper, the sample's cell subset or site label means: CD45RA-negative fraction. Receptor source: a man aged 18 to 30 in good health. Some clones in this sample may be carry-over from other donors' samples.

The CDR3 DNA sequence: TGTGCCAGCAGGTTGGAGTTAAGCTCCTACAATGAGCAGTTCTTC. This gives the protein CASRLELSSYNEQFF. This chain connects TRBV7-8 to TRBJ2-1; no clear D. V gave up 6 bases and J gave up 0 bases, with 12 bases separating them. The length of the CDR3 is 15 residues. Per germline, CDR1 SGHVS and CDR2 FQNEAQ.

J is TRBJ1-1 and V is TRBV11-2; D is uncertain. Trimming left V 2 bases short and J 11 bases short, with 18 bases between. Germline CDR1 reads SGHAT; CDR2 reads FQNNGV. This CDR3 is built from 14 residues. The CDR3 coding sequence is TGTGCCAGCAGCTTAAGTGTTCGGGCCCCGGGGGCTTTCTTT. Its protein is CASSLSVRAPGAFF.

The chain carries TRBV10-1 and TRBJ2-7, with D hard to call. Germline V gives CDR1 WNHNN, CDR2 SYGVQD (reference sequence). Trimming stripped 2 bases from V and 3 bases from J, with 8 bases between. This CDR3 has 13 amino acids. The CDR3 is CASSEGSSYEQYF. CDR3 DNA: TGCGCCAGCAGTGAGGGTTCTAGCTACGAGCAGTACTTC.

This chain uses TRBV18 with TRBJ1-1; a weak D match, TRBD1 (6 bases). Germline lookup yields CDR1 KGHSH and CDR2 LQKENI. With 2 bases removed from V and 1 base from J, the gap between germline ends came to 11 bases. The CDR3 spans 15 residues. The CDR3 spells CASSPRQGWNTEAFF. The CDR3 bases are TGTGCCAGCTCACCAAGGCAGGGGTGGAACACTGAAGCTTTCTTT.

This chain links TRBV4-2 with TRBJ2-1, with D uncertain. Looked up from germline, CDR1 is LGHNA and CDR2 is YNFKEQ. Trimming took 0 bases from V and 3 from J, leaving 15 bases between them. The CDR3 runs to 17 residues. In DNA, the CDR3 is TGTGCCAGCAGCCAAGAGTCAGCCTCGGACGTCTACAATGAGCAGTTCTTC. This gives the protein CASSQESASDVYNEQFF.

The V call is TRBV5-1, the J call TRBJ2-3; D remains unclear. Trimming cost V 2 bases and J 5 bases, with 6 bases left between them. The CDR3 has 12 residues. CDR1 is SGHRS, CDR2 YFSETQ, per germline. In nucleotides, the CDR3 is TGCGCCAGCAGCTTTCTCAGAGATACGCAGTATTTT. Translated: CASSFLRDTQYF.

V usage is TRBV5-4 and J usage is TRBJ1-2, with 7 positions matching TRBD1. V was pared by 4 bases and J by 10 bases, with 13 bases of the junction left unmatched. The CDR3 contains 14 residues. CDR1 is SGHNT, CDR2 YYREEE, per germline (reference sequence). DNA for the CDR3: TGTGCCAGCAGCCCGGGTCGACAGGGACGTGACTACACCTTC. Its protein product is CASSPGRQGRDYTF.

Concerning this clone: The CDR3 carries no conserved terminal phenylalanine or tryptophan, so it likely arises from a read error. It is unclear where the CDR3 begins or ends on the DNA, so no DNA is shown, and the CDR3 is as TCRdb lists it. The chain combines TRBV6-5 with TRBJ2-3. Germline-derived CDR1 and CDR2 are MNHEY and SVGAGI. From its first to its last residue, the CDR3 has 9 amino acids. The CDR3 region is CAPPEYLTD.

The CDR3 DNA follows: TGTGCCAGCAGTCCTTTCCAGGGGCCCTACGAGCAGTACTTC. This encodes CASSPFQGPYEQYF. This chain links TRBV7-6 with TRBJ2-7, with a tentative D call TRBD1 (6 bases). The CDR3 length is 14 residues. V dropped 6 bases and J dropped 2 bases, with 14 bases sitting between them. Germline lookup yields CDR1 SGHVS and CDR2 FNYEAQ.

This chain links TRBV18 with TRBJ2-1; TRBD1 is a possible D gene (5 bases). Germline assignment: CDR1 KGHSH and CDR2 LQKENI. The CDR3 totals 16 residues. V was clipped by 0 bases and J by 2 bases, with 11 bases between them. The CDR3 DNA reads as TGTGCCAGCTCACCACCGGGCAGGGTGGCCTACAATGAGCAGTTCTTC. Translation: CASSPPGRVAYNEQFF.

This clone turned up a few times. In the same sample, other DNA sequences code for this CDR3. This chain joins TRBV7-6 and TRBJ2-2; no clear D. Trimming removed 5 bases at V and 5 bases at J, with 12 bases between. This CDR3 spans 14 amino acids. Germline lookup yields CDR1 SGHVS and CDR2 FNYEAQ. CDR3 region: CASSRDVGTGELFF. CDR3 nucleotide sequence: TGTGCCAGCAGCCGCGACGTGGGGACCGGGGAGCTGTTTTTT.

The rearrangement joins TRBV4-2 to TRBJ2-7; 9 bases agree with TRBD1. The germline CDR1 and CDR2 sequences are LGHNA and YNFKEQ. The CDR3 runs 17 residues. J lost 7 bases, V lost 1 base, and 14 bases had no gene match. CDR3 sequence: CASSQAVSGQGLLEQYF. In nucleotides, the CDR3 is TGTGCCAGCAGCCAAGCAGTGTCGGGACAGGGCCTCCTGGAGCAGTACTTC.

This clone has only a few counts. This specimen includes other DNA sequences encoding the same CDR3. This chain connects TRBV19 to TRBJ1-5; no clear D gene. The CDR3 runs 13 residues. CDR1 and CDR2 (germline): LNHDA, SQIVND (reference sequence). Trimming left V 4 bases short and J 3 bases short, with 7 bases between. CDR3 loop: CASSTGFNQPQHF. CDR3 sequence (DNA): TGTGCCAGTAGTACGGGGTTCAATCAGCCCCAGCATTTT.

A word on this clone: At the DNA level, this CDR3 is encoded by other sequences in the same sample as well. The genes are TRBV2 and TRBJ2-7, with 11 bases matching TRBD1. V was clipped by 6 bases and J by 4 bases; unmatched bases: 5. Germline V gene data show CDR1 as SNHLY and CDR2 as FYNNEI. This CDR3 region has 14 residues. CDR3 DNA sequence: TGTGCCAGCAGGGTGGACAGGGGGCCTTACGAGCAGTACTTC. Its protein is CASRVDRGPYEQYF.

The J gene is TRBJ1-5, the V gene TRBV7-2; possibly TRBD1 for D (6 bases). CDR1 and CDR2 (germline): SGHTA, FQGNSA. V lost 5 bases, J lost 5 bases, and 19 bases lay in between. The CDR3 sequence is 16 residues long. In DNA form, the CDR3 reads TGTGCCAGCAGCCCTAGATCCGACAGGAATTATCAGCCCCAGCATTTT. The encoded protein is CASSPRSDRNYQPQHF.

The chain carries TRBV7-9 and TRBJ1-2; TRBD1 matches at 8 bases. J gave up 8 bases and V 5 bases, and 4 bases lay outside the gene matches. Germline lookup yields CDR1 SEHNR and CDR2 FQNEAQ (reference sequence). The CDR3 contains 12 residues. CDR3 sequence reads: CASSVTGEGYTF. The CDR3 nucleotides are TGTGCCAGCAGCGTGACAGGGGAGGGCTACACCTTC.

This clone was found once. The genes are TRBV7-8 and TRBJ2-7; the match to TRBD1 covers 10 bases. With 0 bases clipped from V and 2 bases from J, the junction kept 7 bases outside the gene matches. Per the germline V gene, CDR1 is SGHVS and CDR2 is FQNEAQ. This CDR3 region has 17 residues. CDR3 loop: CASSLAGPGQGPYEQYF. Here the CDR3 DNA reads TGTGCCAGCAGCTTAGCGGGTCCGGGACAGGGGCCCTACGAGCAGTACTTC.

V and J are TRBV5-1 and TRBJ2-5; D is possibly TRBD1 or TRBD2 (5 bases each). The CDR3 has 14 residues. V was pared by 4 bases and J by 2 bases, with 12 bases between. CDR1 and CDR2 from the germline V gene are SGHRS and YFSETQ. CDR3 nucleotides: TGCGCCAGCAGCATCGGGACGTATCAAGAGACCCAGTACTTC. It yields the protein CASSIGTYQETQYF.

The chain has TRBV6-5 and TRBJ1-1, with D perhaps TRBD1 (5 bases). The CDR3 loop spans 15 amino acids. V lost 0 bases and J 5 bases, leaving 13 bases between the germline ends. Germline V gene sequence: CDR1 MNHEY, CDR2 SVGAGI. CDR3 sequence reads: CASSYSTGTRTEAFF. The DNA of the CDR3 is TGTGCCAGCAGTTACTCGACGGGGACGCGGACTGAAGCTTTCTTT.

The rearrangement uses TRBV30 and TRBJ2-5; tentatively, D is TRBD1 (5 bases). The end of the DNA aligns better with TRBJ2-7, so the J call may be wrong. This CDR3 has 13 amino acids. The germline CDR1 and CDR2 sequences are GTSNPN and SVGIG (reference sequence). The CDR3 protein is CAWSKGSLLEQYF. The CDR3 DNA reads as TGTGCCTGGAGTAAGGGGTCCCTCCTCGAGCAGTACTTC.

The chain joins TRBV30 to TRBJ1-2; a weak D match, TRBD1 (5 bases). V was shortened by 4 bases and J by 7 bases, with 16 bases between the two germline ends. Looked up from germline, CDR1 is GTSNPN and CDR2 is SVGIG (reference sequence). There are 13 residues in the CDR3. Here the CDR3 DNA reads TGTGCCTGGAATAAGGGGTCGGACGGTGGCTACACCTTC. This codes for CAWNKGSDGGYTF.

This chain links TRBV18 with TRBJ2-5; TRBD2 matches 10 bases. Germline V gene lookup returns CDR1 KGHSH and CDR2 LQKENI. This CDR3 contains 16 residues. V lost 4 bases and J lost 5; bases outside the gene matches: 10. Written as DNA, the CDR3 is TGTGCCAGCTCACGCTCTAGCGGGAGCGGCGAGGAGACCCAGTACTTC. Protein: CASSRSSGSGEETQYF.

This chain uses TRBV4-2 with TRBJ2-4, with TRBD2 as a possible D gene (6 bases). Germline assignment: CDR1 LGHNA and CDR2 YNFKEQ. V lost 1 base to trimming and J lost 8 bases, with 15 bases between them. This CDR3 region has 15 residues. The CDR3: CASSQVVAGGDIQYF. The CDR3 DNA reads as TGTGCCAGCAGCCAAGTGGTCGCCGGGGGAGACATTCAGTACTTC.

The chain joins TRBV30 to TRBJ2-1; TRBD2 matches 8 bases. The V gene's germline CDR1 is GTSNPN and CDR2 SVGIG (reference sequence). The CDR3 is 17 amino acids. Trimming took 1 base from V and 5 from J; bases not matched to a gene: 13. CDR3 DNA: TGTGCCTGGAGTGAGGTCTCGGGACTAGTGAGGAACAATGAGCAGTTCTTC. Translation: CAWSEVSGLVRNNEQFF.

The rearrangement joins TRBV2 to TRBJ1-1; 8 bases line up with TRBD1. The trim removed 5 bases at V and 5 bases at J, leaving 7 bases unmatched. CDR1 and CDR2 (germline): SNHLY, FYNNEI. This CDR3 is built from 14 residues. The CDR3 DNA is TGTGCCAGCAGTCTAGACAGGGGTTGGACTGAAGCTTTCTTT. Its translation: CASSLDRGWTEAFF.

The genes are TRBV2 and TRBJ2-5; 7 nucleotides line up with TRBD1. Germline CDR1 is SNHLY and CDR2 is FYNNEI. J was trimmed by 3 bases and V by 3 bases; bases with no gene match: 4. The CDR3 runs to 14 residues. Here the CDR3 reads CASSEPGQEETQYF. The CDR3 DNA is TGTGCCAGCAGTGAGCCCGGACAGGAAGAGACCCAGTACTTC.